The present TCR beta chain was sequenced within a study of T cells in Graves' hyperthyroidism and ophthalmopathy (dated by TCRdb to between 2018 and 2020). General notes on the study: Peripheral blood samples were taken at initial diagnosis, before any treatment was given. Following sampling, methimazole starting at 30 mg daily was given to hyperthyroidism patients, and high-dose intravenous methylprednisolone was given to ophthalmopathy patients. Prospective prediction of ophthalmopathy was tested in an independent validation cohort consisting of some 19 hyperthyroidism patients and approximately 16 patients who later progressed to ophthalmopathy. A discovery cohort of approximately 97 patients, 43 with Graves' ophthalmopathy and 55 to 60 with stable Graves' hyperthyroidism, was used to find distinguishing TCR V-J signatures. In more than 5 Graves' hyperthyroidism patients, the study also compared T-cell repertoires from thyroid tissue with T-cell repertoires from blood. The 75 to 100 discovery patients were randomly divided into training and test sets at a 7:3 ratio. TCR Vbeta CDR3 sequencing of around 130 peripheral blood samples (fewer than 45 ophthalmopathy, about 75 hyperthyroidism and roughly 17 progressor patients) is reported in the paper. General findings and caveats noted by the study authors: A 13 V-J signature model separated ophthalmopathy from stable hyperthyroidism, with nearly 90% sensitivity and 81% to 83% specificity in cross-validation and 80%/75% in testing. During validation, the model predicted progression to ophthalmopathy a median of roughly 7.1 months ahead of onset, with around 71% sensitivity and 72.22% specificity. Most expanded thyroid clonotypes (frequency above 0.001) were also detected in blood, suggesting blood repertoires may reflect thyroid immune responses. No statistical method was used to set the sample size in advance, and investigators knew the group allocation.

Hyperthyroidism patients were newly diagnosed, with disease duration under 2 months, and aged 18 to 65 years. Patients with uncontrolled infections, other autoimmune diseases, pregnancy or lactation were excluded. Diagnoses were established on the basis of clinical symptoms, serum thyroxine and TRAb, thyroid ultrasound, and orbital computed tomography. Blood from progressor patients was drawn when they were first diagnosed with hyperthyroidism, before any ophthalmopathy symptoms appeared. PBMCs were separated from roughly 10 ml of fresh peripheral blood using Ficoll-Paque density gradient centrifugation. Patients classed as progressors first received a Graves' hyperthyroidism diagnosis and then went on to develop ophthalmopathy during follow-up. Trizol reagent was used to extract total RNA, and RNA quality was then checked on an Agilent 2100 Bioanalyzer. Concerning this clonotype itself: Its antigen is still unknown. No base quality information exists; no much larger clone differs at one position.

The TCR beta CDR3 regions were amplified from RNA transcripts. A first-round RT-PCR of the TCR CDR3 used the HTBI primer set with the Qiagen OneStep RT-PCR kit. The libraries were constructed in a second round of multiplex PCR and then size-selected and purified. Sequencing of the libraries was done on an Illumina HiSeq2000 using paired-end 100 bp reads. The authors processed their data as follows. SOAPnuke was used to process the raw data, throwing out any read that contained adapters or uncalled bases, had a mean Phred below 15, or lacked an exact constant-primer or identifier match. COPE v1.2.5 was used to merge the high-quality paired reads, and each unique nucleotide sequence was defined as a clonotype. MiTCR v1.1 was used to align the clonotypes against IMGT TRBV, TRBD and TRBJ reference segments. The analysis included only V-J combinations with a frequency above 0.0001, which together covered 99% to 99.2% of the repertoires. A TCS score was defined as the ratio of F50 (clonal expansion) to E x V (chaos), with BLOSUM62-based TCRdist applied between CDR3 peptides within each V-J. Welch's t-statistics and random forest reduced several hundred V-J features to roughly 13, which were used in a naive Bayes classifier (R e1071). TCRdb handled the public reads itself, with Q25 trimming in fastp and clone calling in MiXCR, and kept productive beta chains. Under each unique CDR3 protein, matching rows form one entry showing the most common genes and DNA. These V and J calls rely on TCRdb rather than the paper's analysis. This sample is represented by around 350,000 distinct CDR3 sequences; less than 20% of them were singletons. The ten biggest clones cover around a quarter of the sample.

CDR1 and CDR2 were assigned from the germline V gene (reference sequence) as DFQATT and SNEGSKA. The CDR3, cysteine through phenylalanine, is 12 amino acids long. The DNA shown is the 36-base CDR3, in frame from base 1. V is clipped by 3 bases and J by 2 bases, and the sequence between their germline boundaries is 7 bases long. This receptor was identified in a woman between 18 and 30 years old with Graves' hyperthyroidism that later progressed to Graves' ophthalmopathy. The V gene is TRBV20-1 and the J gene is TRBJ1-1; the D gene remains uncertain. The sequenced material came from blood. The CDR3 sequence is CSASTDNTEAFF. The DNA reads TGCAGTGCTAGTACAGATAACACTGAAGCTTTCTTT.